These T cell receptor beta chains were read from a single sample in a study of T-cell memory formation after mild COVID-19. In TCRdb, the 5' RACE reads were re-called with MiXCR into one record per CDR3 protein. The table lists about 270,000 distinct CDR3 sequences, around 15% of them singletons, with approximately 25% in the top ten. The sequenced material came from PBMCs or a T cell subset sorted from them (not recorded which). Receptors originate from a man younger than 30 who had mild COVID-19 (a few samples of this study predate the infection). Cell type and time point are not known. CDR3s include the opening cysteine and the closing phenylalanine or tryptophan. The D gene is left open where the match is weak. A clone size is listed for some rows: how often the clone was seen (once, few, many), or a class if it is expanded.

TRBV6-5	13	TRBJ1-5	.	.	TGTGCCAGCAGTTTCATCGGGGATCAGCCCCAGCATTTT	CASSFIGDQPQHF
TRBV24-1	16	TRBJ2-3	.	.	TGTGCCACCAGTGATTCGGACTCTGGCGGGGTAGATACGCAGTATTTT	CATSDSDSGGVDTQYF
TRBV5-1	16	TRBJ2-3	.	.	TGCGCCAGCAGCTTGGGGGTTATCAGAGGTACAGATACGCAGTATTTT	CASSLGVIRGTDTQYF
TRBV6-5	13	TRBJ2-3	.	few	TGTGCCAGCAACCCGGCGGGTATTGATACGCAGTATTTT	CASNPAGIDTQYF
TRBV4-3	15	TRBJ2-3	TRBD1	few	TGCGCCAGCAGCCAGTTACAGGGGAGCACAGATACGCAGTATTTT	CASSQLQGSTDTQYF
TRBV24-1	16	TRBJ1-5	.	few	TGTGCCACCAGTGTTCCACCCACCGTCAGCAATCAGCCCCAGCATTTT	CATSVPPTVSNQPQHF
TRBV9	14	TRBJ2-7	.	.	TGTGCCAGCAGCGTAGCAGGGGTTGCCTACGAGCAGTACTTC	CASSVAGVAYEQYF
TRBV4-2	12	TRBJ1-2	TRBD1	.	TGTGCCAGTCAAGACAGGGGGCATGGCTACACCTTC	CASQDRGHGYTF
TRBV29-1	13	TRBJ2-7	TRBD1	many	TGCAGCGTTGCGGGACAGGGTCCCAACGAGCAGTACTTC	CSVAGQGPNEQYF
TRBV19	16	TRBJ1-1	.	.	TGTGCCAGTAGTATGTATTTTGCGGGGGCCGGCACTGAAGCTTTCTTT	CASSMYFAGAGTEAFF
TRBV2	14	TRBJ1-1	.	.	TGTGCCAGCACGGGGGAACAGAAGAACACTGAAGCTTTCTTT	CASTGEQKNTEAFF
TRBV6-5	13	TRBJ1-5	.	.	TGTGCCAGCAGGCCAACTAGCAATCAGCCCCAGCATTTT	CASRPTSNQPQHF
TRBV12-3/TRBV12-4	12	TRBJ1-6	.	few	TGTGCCAGCAGTTGGCCAGGGTCACCCCTCCACTTT	CASSWPGSPLHF
TRBV7-9	14	TRBJ2-5	.	.	TGTGCCAGCAGCTTACTTGCGGGGCAAGAGACCCAGTACTTC	CASSLLAGQETQYF
TRBV12-3/TRBV12-4	18	TRBJ2-1	.	.	TGTGCCAGCAGTGCTGGCCTAGCCTGGGGGGCGGCTTACAATGAGCAGTTCTTC	CASSAGLAWGAAYNEQFF
TRBV12-3/TRBV12-4	11	TRBJ1-1	.	.	TGTGCCAGCAGTACGAACACTGAAGCTTTCTTT	CASSTNTEAFF
TRBV7-6	14	TRBJ2-7	.	few	TGTGCCAGCAGCTTAGCGGGGGGTCCCAACGAGCAGTACTTC	CASSLAGGPNEQYF
TRBV6-5	12	TRBJ1-5	.	few	TGTGCCAGCAGGCAAGGGGATCAGCCCCAGCATTTT	CASRQGDQPQHF
TRBV7-3	17	TRBJ2-1	.	many	TGTGCCAGCAGCTTAGGGAGCCCCGTTGGTAGGAACAATGAGCAGTTCTTC	CASSLGSPVGRNNEQFF
TRBV4-1	13	TRBJ1-6	.	.	TGCGCCAGCGGTTGGCAGGAAAATTCACCCCTCCACTTT	CASGWQENSPLHF
TRBV7-8	15	TRBJ1-5	.	few	TGTGCCAGCAGCTTAGGACGGATCGGCAATCAGCCCCAGCATTTT	CASSLGRIGNQPQHF
TRBV24-1	13	TRBJ1-1	.	few	TGTGCCACCAGATCAGATATGAACACTGAAGCTTTCTTT	CATRSDMNTEAFF
TRBV9	13	TRBJ2-5	TRBD2	.	TGTGCCAGCAGCGGGACTAGAAAAGAGACCCAGTACTTC	CASSGTRKETQYF
TRBV5-1	17	TRBJ2-2	TRBD1	.	TGCGCCAGCAGCTACGGGACAGAGGATCTCCGAGCCGGGGAGCTGTTTTTT	CASSYGTEDLRAGELFF
TRBV7-9	16	TRBJ1-2	TRBD1	.	TGTGCCAGCAGCGACGTACCGACAGGGGGCTTTTATGGCTACACCTTC	CASSDVPTGGFYGYTF
TRBV7-3	15	TRBJ2-2	.	few	TGTGCCAGCAGCTTAATGGGAGTTAACACCGGGGAGCTGTTTTTT	CASSLMGVNTGELFF
TRBV12-3/TRBV12-4	17	TRBJ2-2	TRBD1	many	TGTGCCAGCAGTTCGTATACGACCGGACAGGGTCACGGGGAGCTGTTTTTT	CASSSYTTGQGHGELFF
TRBV5-1	15	TRBJ1-2	TRBD1	few	TGCGCCAGCAGCCAGGGCGTGACAGGGTTCGAGGGCTACACCTTC	CASSQGVTGFEGYTF
TRBV7-9	14	TRBJ1-5	.	.	TGTGCCAGCAGCGCGAGCACAGGTTACCAGCCCCAGCATTTT	CASSASTGYQPQHF
TRBV30	14	TRBJ2-7	.	few	TGTGCCACCAGGAGGGGGGCCGCCACCTACGAGCAGTACTTC	CATRRGAATYEQYF
TRBV21-1	11	TRBJ1-2	.	.	TGTGCCAGCGGGGCTAACTATGGCTACACCTTC	CASGANYGYTF
TRBV2	14	TRBJ2-1	TRBD2	.	TGTGCCAGCGGTGGGCGGGGGGGCCAGAAGGAGCAGTTCTTC	CASGGRGGQKEQFF
TRBV5-6	18	TRBJ2-6	.	many	TGTGCCAGCAGCTTGCTAGGCAGGGTGGGAATTGGGGCCAACGTCCTGACTTTC	CASSLLGRVGIGANVLTF
TRBV2	15	TRBJ2-1	.	.	TGTGCCAGCAGTGAACGAACAGTAGGGCGCAATGAGCAGTTCTTC	CASSERTVGRNEQFF
TRBV4-2	16	TRBJ1-4	.	.	TGTGCCAGCAGCCGATATCAGACCCAATGGATTGAAAAACTGTTTTTT	CASSRYQTQWIEKLFF
TRBV7-2	14	TRBJ2-1	.	.	TGTGCCAGCAGCTTATTCACTCCCGGAAATGAGCAGTTCTTC	CASSLFTPGNEQFF
TRBV7-2	15	TRBJ2-3	TRBD2	.	TGTGCCAGCAGCTTATATTCTAGCGGGGGGGATACGCAGTATTTT	CASSLYSSGGDTQYF
TRBV5-5	15	TRBJ2-1	.	.	TGTGCCAGCAGCTTTTCAGGGTATCCCTACAATGAGCAGTTCTTC	CASSFSGYPYNEQFF
TRBV4-1	14	TRBJ1-1	.	few	TGCGCCAGCAGCCAAGCCCCCGAGTACACTGAAGCTTTCTTT	CASSQAPEYTEAFF
TRBV5-1	16	TRBJ1-5	.	.	TGCGCCAGCAGCTTGGGCCTATCGGGGGCGGGTCAGCCCCAGCATTTT	CASSLGLSGAGQPQHF